The 5 T cell receptor beta chains listed next were all sequenced from one sample in a study of blood T cells in healthy people across ages. Then a second PCR, running roughly 6 to 12 cycles, was carried out with a sample-barcoded 5' primer and a J-beta primer mix. In TCRdb, the 5' RACE reads were re-called with MiXCR into one record per CDR3 protein. In the table there are about 730,000 distinct CDR3 sequences, approximately 43% of which are singletons. Input material: blood. The receptors here all came from a woman aged 55-75 years in good health.

The chain joins TRBV6-2 or TRBV6-3 to TRBJ2-7; TRBD2 agrees at 14 bases. There are 20 residues in the CDR3. The germline CDR1 and CDR2 sequences are MNHEY and SVGEGT. Losses at the gene ends were 2 bases for V and 7 bases for J; bases not matched to a gene: 19. The CDR3, as DNA: TGTGCCAGCAGTTACCCGAGAACCGGGACTAGCGGGAGTAGGGACAATGAGCAGTACTTC. Its protein product is CASSYPRTGTSGSRDNEQYF.

V is TRBV29-1 and J is TRBJ1-1; maybe TRBD1 (6 bases). With 5 bases removed from V and 0 bases from J, the gap between germline ends came to 22 bases. CDR1 SQVTM and CDR2 ANQGSEA come from the germline V gene. CDR3 size: 17 residues. The CDR3: CSVSGRGGAQVNTEAFF. DNA for the CDR3: TGCAGCGTTTCGGGCAGGGGAGGTGCGCAGGTGAACACTGAAGCTTTCTTT.

This clonotype has a handful of counts. The chain joins TRBV7-9 to TRBJ1-4; no firm D call. CDR3 length equals 14 residues. V lost 5 bases and J lost 5, with 12 bases in between. CDR1 and CDR2 from the germline V gene are SEHNR and FQNEAQ (reference sequence). The CDR3 sequence: CASSPGLINEKLFF. The CDR3 coding sequence is TGTGCCAGCAGCCCCGGACTTATCAATGAAAAACTGTTTTTT.

The CDR3: CASSLVLAGGVNEQYF. The CDR3, as DNA: TGTGCCAGCAGCTTAGTCTTAGCGGGAGGCGTCAATGAGCAGTACTTC. V gene TRBV7-2 combines with J gene TRBJ2-7, with 10 bases fitting TRBD2. Germline CDR1 is SGHTA and CDR2 is FQGNSA. Unmatched junction bases numbered 10, after V lost 1 base and J lost 7 bases. The CDR3 is 16 residues long.

This sequence joins TRBV6-5 and TRBJ1-1; no firm D call. Germline V gives CDR1 MNHEY, CDR2 SVGAGI. Between the trimmed V and J ends, which lost 0 bases and 4 bases, there was a span of 18 bases. This CDR3 comprises 17 residues. This chain's CDR3 is CASSYSVNPGWSTEAFF. CDR3 in DNA: TGTGCCAGCAGTTACTCGGTCAACCCGGGGTGGAGCACTGAAGCTTTCTTT.